This T cell receptor (beta chain) emerged from a study of blood T cell repertoires in COVID-19. Study in general: Some COVID-19 samples were acute and others convalescent; all came from the United States, Italy and Spain.

Produced via immunoSEQ multiplex PCR; TCRdb's table is partial and in-frame only. The repertoire holds about 480,000 clones, about 90% seen once, with approximately 2% in the top ten. The CDR3 runs 16 residues. V lost 0 bases and J lost 4, with 17 bases in between. Germline CDR1 reads GTSNPN; CDR2 reads SVGIG (reference sequence). Material for sequencing was PBMCs or T cells enriched from blood (not recorded which). This clonotype originated in a woman under 30 with acute COVID-19. The chain recombines TRBV30 with TRBJ2-3; tentatively, D is TRBD1 (6 bases). CDR3 region: CAWSVGSTGNADTQYF. For the CDR3, the DNA is TGTGCCTGGAGTGTAGGGTCCACAGGGAATGCAGATACGCAGTATTTT.